Shown below are 14 T cell receptor beta chains from a single sample sequenced in a study of beta chain features in type 1 diabetes. For these TCRs, the target antigens are not known. Reverse transcribing all isolated RNA meant expressed TCRB transcripts were sequenced. Generated by immunoSEQ multiplex PCR, the TCRdb table keeps only in-frame clones and is missing some. The sample contains more than 300,000 clones, 9.3% of which appear only once. Study-wide results and limits: A moderate, significant TCRB CDR3 shortening appeared in type 1 diabetes across four CD4+ subsets.

The sequencing input was central memory CD4+ T cells from blood. All receptors come from a man in his thirties or forties with type 1 diabetes.

V and J are TRBV28 and TRBJ1-5; no clear D gene. V lost 4 bases and J lost 7, with 11 bases in between. Germline loops: CDR1 MDHEN, CDR2 SYDVKM. CDR3 size: 13 residues. The CDR3 spells CASSSKPLQPQHF. For the CDR3, the DNA is TGTGCCAGCAGTTCGAAACCGCTCCAGCCCCAGCATTTT.

The chain couples TRBV7-2 to TRBJ2-7; D is possibly TRBD2 (5 bases). The CDR3 has 16 amino acids. V shed 1 base and J shed 0 bases, with 13 bases lying between them. Germline CDR1 is SGHTA and CDR2 is FQGNSA. CDR3: CASSLVSTGVSYEQYF. CDR3 bases: TGTGCCAGCAGCTTAGTTTCAACCGGGGTCTCCTACGAGCAGTACTTC.

The chain carries TRBV23-1 and TRBJ2-5, with TRBD1 matching 11 bases. TRBV23-1 counts as an open reading frame of uncertain function. The V gene end was trimmed by 0 bases and the J gene end by 5 bases; junction bases not matched to a gene: 17. The length of the CDR3 is 20 residues. The DNA for the CDR3 is TGCGCCAGCAGTCAATCGAAACCCCTCTCCGGGACAGGGGGTGAGGAGACCCAGTACTTC. Translation gives CASSQSKPLSGTGGEETQYF.

This clone was counted at least ten times. The CDR3 spells CASSRVRGPTDTQYF. Here the CDR3 DNA reads TGTGCCAGTAGCCGTGTGCGGGGGCCCACAGATACGCAGTATTTT. The chain couples TRBV19 to TRBJ2-3; tentative D call: TRBD2 (7 bases). Trimming took off 6 bases at V and 2 bases at J, with 15 bases between the two ends. The V gene's germline CDR1 is LNHDA and CDR2 SQIVND (reference sequence). This CDR3 has 15 residues.

This clone was counted between two and nine times. The sample carries other DNA sequences with the same CDR3. The chain recombines TRBV4-1 with TRBJ2-7, with TRBD1 matching over 7 bases. The CDR3 has 14 residues. V lost 4 bases and J lost 1; bases outside the gene matches: 4. Germline CDR1 reads MGHRA; CDR2 reads YSYEKL. This chain's CDR3 is CASSLSTGSYEQYF. CDR3 in DNA: TGCGCCAGCAGCCTCTCGACAGGGTCCTACGAGCAGTACTTC.

A few counts support this clone. The rearrangement uses TRBV7-2 and TRBJ2-7; D unclear. Germline V gives CDR1 SGHTA, CDR2 FQGNSA. The CDR3 is made up of 13 amino acids. V was clipped by 3 bases and J by 6 bases, with 12 bases between them. Written as DNA, the CDR3 is TGTGCCAGCAGCTTTGGGTCCTGGCGCGAGCAGTACTTC. It specifies CASSFGSWREQYF.

Only a few counts were recorded for this clone. This chain uses TRBV7-9 with TRBJ1-1, with a tentative D call TRBD1 (6 bases). Germline CDR1 is SEHNR and CDR2 is FQNEAQ (reference sequence). V gave up 2 bases and J gave up 5 bases, with 12 bases separating them. This CDR3 has 14 amino acids. CDR3 DNA sequence: TGTGCCAGCAGCTTATACAGGGAATCTACTGAAGCTTTCTTT. Amino acid sequence: CASSLYRESTEAFF.

The V call is TRBV27, the J call TRBJ1-5; D unclear. The length of the CDR3 is 15 residues. V was clipped by 3 bases and J by 2 bases, with 11 bases between them. Germline CDR1 is MNHEY and CDR2 is SMNVEV (reference sequence). CDR3 nucleotide sequence: TGTGCCAGCAGTTTGAGTTACAACGGCAATCAGCCCCAGCATTTT. Amino acids: CASSLSYNGNQPQHF.

This clone came up a few times. The same CDR3 arises from other DNA sequences in this sample as well. The chain joins TRBV18 to TRBJ2-3; D call uncertain. Germline V gene lookup returns CDR1 KGHSH and CDR2 LQKENI. The V and J ends lost 2 bases and 4 bases respectively, with 1 base between them. This CDR3 comprises 11 residues. The CDR3 protein is CASSPADTQYF. The CDR3 nucleotides read TGTGCCAGCTCACCAGCAGATACGCAGTATTTT.

This clone was detected a few times. The rearrangement joins TRBV29-1 to TRBJ2-1; the D call may be TRBD1 or TRBD2 (5 bases each). Per germline, CDR1 SQVTM and CDR2 ANQGSEA. Trimming removed 4 bases at V and 8 bases at J, with 9 bases between. This CDR3 has 11 amino acids. The CDR3: CSVARDHEQFF. Written as DNA, the CDR3 is TGCAGCGTTGCCAGGGACCATGAGCAGTTCTTC.

This clone was picked up a small number of times. The rearrangement joins TRBV21-1 to TRBJ1-4; TRBD1, the D gene given by the table, was not confirmed from the DNA. TRBV21-1 is a pseudogene. The length of the CDR3 is 13 residues. The CDR3 sequence: CASSKNTNEKLFF. The DNA of the CDR3 is TGTGCCAGCAGCAAAAACACCAATGAAAAACTGTTTTTT.

The chain is built from TRBV10-3 and TRBJ2-1; 12 bases are shared with TRBD1. Germline values: CDR1 ENHRY, CDR2 SYGVKD. J lost 7 bases, V lost 8 bases, and 12 bases had no gene match. This CDR3 is 16 amino acids long. This CDR3 is CAIRDRGRDGRNEQFF. For the CDR3, the DNA is TGTGCCATCCGGGACAGGGGGCGAGACGGCCGGAATGAGCAGTTCTTC.

This clone has a count of ten or more. This chain connects TRBV5-4 to TRBJ2-3, with D maybe TRBD1 (5 bases). Trimming left V 2 bases short and J 6 bases short, with 10 bases between. Germline assignment: CDR1 SGHNT and CDR2 YYREEE (reference sequence). This CDR3 comprises 13 residues. CDR3 DNA sequence: TGTGCCAGCAGCTTCAGGGCCCGGGATACGCAGTATTTT. Its protein product is CASSFRARDTQYF.

This clone was counted a few times. V and J are TRBV5-1 and TRBJ2-3; D assignment may be TRBD1 or TRBD2 (6 bases each). The germline V gene has CDR1 SGHRS and CDR2 YFSETQ. The CDR3 spans 16 residues. V was pared by 4 bases and J by 0 bases, with 15 bases between. The CDR3 is CASSPTRGPSTDTQYF. CDR3 DNA sequence: TGCGCCAGCAGCCCAACCCGGGGGCCAAGCACAGATACGCAGTATTTT.